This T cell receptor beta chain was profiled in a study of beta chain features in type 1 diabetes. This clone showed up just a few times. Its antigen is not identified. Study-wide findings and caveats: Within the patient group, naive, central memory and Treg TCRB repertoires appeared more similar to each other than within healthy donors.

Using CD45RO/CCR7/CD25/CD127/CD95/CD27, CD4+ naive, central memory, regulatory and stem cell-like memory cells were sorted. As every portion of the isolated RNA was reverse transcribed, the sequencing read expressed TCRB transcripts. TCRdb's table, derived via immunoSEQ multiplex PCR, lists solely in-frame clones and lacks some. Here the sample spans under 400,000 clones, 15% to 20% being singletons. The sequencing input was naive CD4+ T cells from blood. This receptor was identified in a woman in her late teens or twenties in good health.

CDR3 nucleotide sequence: TGTGCCAGCAGCCCAAGACAGGGGGCGCCTGGAGATACGCAGTATTTT. It specifies CASSPRQGAPGDTQYF. The chain carries TRBV7-2 and TRBJ2-3, with 10 bases that match TRBD1. The V segment lost 5 bases and the J segment 5 bases; nucleotides outside the gene matches: 10. The CDR3 runs to 16 residues. Germline V gene data show CDR1 as SGHTA and CDR2 as FQGNSA.